This passage covers 10 T cell receptor beta chains from one sample sequenced in a study of cytomegalovirus exposure and HLA in healthy donors. 13 Jbeta primers and 60 Vbeta primers were used for the PCR. Clones were read by immunoSEQ multiplex PCR, and TCRdb kept only the in-frame ones, dropping some. This repertoire comprises over 100,000 clones; its ten largest clones make up around 6.5%. What was sequenced was PBMCs. These receptors all come from a man aged 40-49 years in good health and CMV-seropositive.

The chain is built from TRBV28 and TRBJ1-3, with TRBD1 as a possible D gene (5 bases). V lost 2 bases and J 0 bases, leaving 11 bases between the germline ends. CDR3 length: 16 amino acids. Looked up from germline, CDR1 is MDHEN and CDR2 is SYDVKM. In nucleotides, the CDR3 is TGTGCCAGCAGTTTAAATCCAGGGAACTCTGGAAACACCATATATTTT. This gives the protein CASSLNPGNSGNTIYF.

The chain employs TRBV27 and TRBJ2-1; tentative D call: TRBD2 (5 bases). The CDR3 contains 11 residues. Trimming stripped 8 bases from V and 4 bases from J, with 6 bases between. Per germline, CDR1 MNHEY and CDR2 SMNVEV (reference sequence). CDR3 in amino acids: CASGLYNEQFF. The CDR3 bases are TGTGCCAGCGGACTTTACAATGAGCAGTTCTTC.

The V gene is TRBV7-2, the J gene TRBJ1-2, with 7 nucleotides matching TRBD1. The CDR3 contains 14 residues. V lost 5 bases and J lost 2; bases outside the gene matches: 5. Germline loops: CDR1 SGHTA, CDR2 FQGNSA. This CDR3 is CASSAGTENYGYTF. The CDR3 nucleotides are TGTGCCAGCAGCGCCGGGACAGAGAACTATGGCTACACCTTC.

This chain joins TRBV12-5 and TRBJ2-3, with a possible D match to TRBD1 (5 bases). Between the trimmed V and J ends, which lost 0 bases and 7 bases, there was a span of 8 bases. Per the germline V gene, CDR1 is LGHNT and CDR2 is FRNRAP. The CDR3 loop spans 13 amino acids. The CDR3 region is CASGLVGANTQYF. DNA of the CDR3: TGTGCTAGTGGTTTGGTAGGGGCAAATACGCAGTATTTT.

The chain carries TRBV7-9 and TRBJ2-7; TRBD1 matches at 9 bases. The CDR3 totals 15 residues. The germline gives CDR1 SEHNR, CDR2 FQNEAQ (reference sequence). The J segment lost 6 bases and the V segment lost 7 bases, leaving 13 bases of the junction unmatched. This CDR3 is CASTSSTGGGVEQYF. The CDR3 region has the DNA TGTGCCAGCACCTCTTCGACAGGGGGTGGCGTCGAGCAGTACTTC.

V gene TRBV6-6 combines with J gene TRBJ1-5; TRBD1 is a possible D gene (6 bases). The CDR3 spans 13 residues. The germline gives CDR1 MNHNY, CDR2 SVGAGI (reference sequence). Trimming took 6 bases from V and 5 from J, leaving 11 bases between them. For the CDR3, the DNA is TGTGCCAGCAGGACCAGACAGGATCAGCCCCAGCATTTT. Translated, it gives CASRTRQDQPQHF.

The chain employs TRBV7-2 and TRBJ1-2; possible D gene TRBD1, 5 bases. The germline gives CDR1 SGHTA, CDR2 FQGNSA. The CDR3 runs to 14 residues. Trimming removed 1 base from V and 4 bases from J, with 10 bases in between. CDR3 nucleotides: TGTGCCAGCAGCTTAGGACAGATGGGCTATGGCTACACCTTC. As protein: CASSLGQMGYGYTF.

The chain combines TRBV28 with TRBJ1-2; D might be TRBD1 (5 bases). The germline V and J ends were trimmed by 7 bases and 4 bases, with 13 bases remaining between them. CDR1 and CDR2 (germline): MDHEN, SYDVKM. CDR3 length: 13 residues. CDR3 loop: CASTPGQLYGYTF. The CDR3 DNA reads TGTGCCAGCACGCCCGGACAACTCTATGGCTACACCTTC.

The chain uses TRBV29-1 and TRBJ2-5; a weak D match, TRBD2 (6 bases). The tail of the sequence fits TRBJ2-7 better, so the J call may be wrong. Germline V gives CDR1 SQVTM, CDR2 ANQGSEA. The CDR3 has 16 amino acids. CDR3 nucleotide sequence: TGCAGCGTATACGCGGGACTCCCAACCTTCGCCTACGAGCAGTACTTC. Translation: CSVYAGLPTFAYEQYF.

V usage is TRBV4-3 and J usage is TRBJ2-3, with D tentatively TRBD2 (6 bases). The CDR3 covers 15 residues. With 2 bases removed from V and 1 base from J, the gap between germline ends came to 10 bases. Germline values: CDR1 LGHNA, CDR2 YSLEER. CDR3 sequence reads: CASSQRELGTDTQYF. In DNA, the CDR3 is TGCGCCAGCAGCCAACGGGAGTTAGGCACAGATACGCAGTATTTT.